The 16 T cell receptor beta chains reported below all come from one sample, sequenced in a study of cytomegalovirus exposure and HLA in healthy donors. The PCR was carried out with 60 Vbeta primers and 13 Jbeta primers. The protocol was immunoSEQ multiplex PCR, while the TCRdb copy is restricted to in-frame clones and leaves out a portion. The data hold 100,000 to 150,000 clones, with about 80% observed a single time. Sequenced material: PBMCs. The receptors shown here come from a boy between 2 and 15 years old in good health and CMV-seronegative.

The chain joins TRBV15 to TRBJ1-1; 7 bases line up with TRBD1. Losses at the gene ends were 1 base for V and 0 bases for J; bases not matched to a gene: 14. Germline V gene sequence: CDR1 LNHNV, CDR2 YYDKDF (reference sequence). The CDR3 totals 19 residues. The CDR3 region is CATSRGWAIITGVNTEAFF. The DNA of the CDR3 is TGTGCCACCAGCAGAGGTTGGGCTATCATCACAGGGGTGAACACTGAAGCTTTCTTT.

The sample holds a few counts of this clone. The chain recombines TRBV13 with TRBJ1-2, with D uncertain. The V end was cut by 5 bases, the J end by 0 bases, with 16 bases between. CDR3 length: 16 residues. The V gene's germline CDR1 is PRHDT and CDR2 FYEKMQ (reference sequence). CDR3 nucleotides: TGTGCCAGCAGCCCTACGGGAAGGCGAGCTAACTATGGCTACACCTTC. Amino acids: CASSPTGRRANYGYTF.

This chain connects TRBV10-2 to TRBJ1-6, with D maybe TRBD1 (5 bases). The CDR3 runs 13 residues. Per germline, CDR1 WSHSY and CDR2 SAAADI. V gave up 6 bases and J gave up 9 bases, with 12 bases separating them. CDR3 sequence: CASSRVQVSPLHF. DNA for the CDR3: TGCGCCAGCAGCAGGGTGCAGGTTTCACCCCTCCACTTT.

V and J are TRBV7-8 and TRBJ1-1, with 9 bases matching TRBD1. CDR1 SGHVS and CDR2 FQNEAQ come from the germline V gene. The CDR3 totals 15 residues. V shed 5 bases, J shed 5 bases, and the junction held 9 bases outside the gene matches. The DNA of the CDR3 is TGTGCCAGCAGCCAGTATACGGGACAGGGAACTGAAGCTTTCTTT. The encoded protein is CASSQYTGQGTEAFF.

The rearrangement uses TRBV5-8 and TRBJ1-4; TRBD1 aligns across 8 bases. Germline values: CDR1 SGHTS, CDR2 YDEGEE. V lost 4 bases to trimming and J lost 8 bases; unmatched junction nucleotides: 10. The CDR3 is made up of 15 amino acids. The CDR3 loop reads CASSTRTGYDEKLFF. The DNA for the CDR3 is TGTGCCAGCAGCACCAGGACAGGGTACGACGAAAAACTGTTTTTT.

J is TRBJ1-1 and V is TRBV4-1; 9 bases map to TRBD1. CDR3 length: 17 residues. The V and J ends lost 0 bases and 10 bases, in that order; junction bases with no gene match: 15. Germline CDR1 is MGHRA and CDR2 is YSYEKL. The CDR3 bases are TGCGCCAGCAGCCAAGATAGGAACAGGGGGCGCGTAGGGGGAGCTTTCTTT. This gives the protein CASSQDRNRGRVGGAFF.

This rearrangement joins TRBV7-3 to TRBJ2-5; maybe TRBD2 (7 bases). CDR1 and CDR2 (germline): SGHTA, FQGTGA. This CDR3 region has 16 residues. V gave up 1 base and J gave up 5 bases, with 17 bases separating them. CDR3 residues: CASSLRGGAAAETQYF. The CDR3 DNA sequence: TGTGCCAGCAGCTTAAGGGGGGGGGCGGCGGCGGAGACCCAGTACTTC.

This chain links TRBV7-2 with TRBJ2-7, with D unclear. V lost 5 bases, J lost 3 bases, and 5 bases lay in between. The CDR3 extends over 11 amino acids. CDR1 and CDR2 from the germline V gene are SGHTA and FQGNSA. The CDR3 DNA reads as TGTGCCAGCAGCCAGTTCTACGAGCAGTACTTC. Translation: CASSQFYEQYF.

The chain couples TRBV6-6 to TRBJ1-1; no definite D call. This CDR3 has 12 amino acids. Trimming took off 3 bases at V and 6 bases at J, with 8 bases between the two ends. Per the germline V gene, CDR1 is MNHNY and CDR2 is SVGAGI (reference sequence). For the CDR3, the DNA is TGTGCCAGCAGTTATACGGAGGCTGAAGCTTTCTTT. Translation: CASSYTEAEAFF.

This chain uses TRBV2 with TRBJ2-1, with D possibly being TRBD1 (6 bases). V lost 5 bases to trimming and J lost 6 bases, with 17 bases between them. The germline V gene encodes CDR1 SNHLY and CDR2 FYNNEI. The CDR3 has 15 amino acids. The DNA for the CDR3 is TGTGCCAGCAGTTCCGGGACCCTAGGGGGCAATGAGCAGTTCTTC. It is translated as CASSSGTLGGNEQFF.

This clone showed up just once. The chain has TRBV29-1 and TRBJ2-7, with D hard to call. V lost 4 bases and J 3 bases, leaving 7 bases between the germline ends. Germline lookup yields CDR1 SQVTM and CDR2 ANQGSEA. The CDR3 sequence is 11 residues long. The CDR3 sequence is CSVVAYYEQYF. Here the CDR3 DNA reads TGCAGCGTTGTGGCATACTACGAGCAGTACTTC.

This clone was counted only a few times. V usage is TRBV28 and J usage is TRBJ2-7; D possibly corresponds to TRBD2 (6 bases). The CDR3 spans 20 residues. Trimming took 3 bases from V and 2 from J, leaving 29 bases between them. CDR1 MDHEN and CDR2 SYDVKM come from the germline V gene. The CDR3 protein is CASSFRVAETGSGPPYEQYV. CDR3 sequence (DNA): TGTGCCAGCAGTTTTAGGGTTGCCGAAACCGGGAGTGGGCCCCCCTACGAGCAGTACGTC.

This chain connects TRBV6-4 to TRBJ2-5; 9 bases map to TRBD2. The germline V gene encodes CDR1 MRHNA and CDR2 SNTAGT. After removal of 8 bases from V and 4 bases from J, the junction contained 20 bases not matched to a gene. This CDR3 has 18 amino acids. The CDR3 region is CASPIGLGAGGIRETQYF. The CDR3, as DNA: TGTGCCAGCCCCATAGGTCTGGGGGCGGGAGGGATTCGAGAGACCCAGTACTTC.

The gene calls are TRBV6-1 and TRBJ2-7; TRBD1 matches at 9 bases. The CDR3 covers 14 residues. The germline V gene has CDR1 MNHNS and CDR2 SASEGT. V shed 7 bases, J shed 6 bases, and the junction held 10 bases outside the gene matches. CDR3 sequence: CASTQGQGFCEQYF. DNA of the CDR3: TGTGCCAGCACCCAGGGACAGGGATTCTGCGAGCAGTACTTC.

This clone was counted a single time. J is TRBJ1-3 and V is TRBV9, with D unclear. This CDR3 has 15 amino acids. Germline-derived CDR1 and CDR2 are SGDLS and YYNGEE. V gave up 4 bases and J gave up 4 bases, with 15 bases separating them. In DNA form, the CDR3 reads TGTGCCAGCAGCCCCCGGGCCGGAGGAGGAAACACCATATATTTT. Its protein is CASSPRAGGGNTIYF.

This chain connects TRBV5-4 to TRBJ1-1; TRBD1 agrees at 8 bases. The CDR3 is made up of 16 amino acids. With 3 bases clipped from V and 6 bases from J, the junction kept 13 bases outside the gene matches. The germline CDR1 and CDR2 sequences are SGHNT and YYREEE (reference sequence). CDR3 region: CASSSSLRTGNAEAFF. As DNA, the CDR3 is TGTGCCAGCAGCTCATCGCTTCGGACAGGGAATGCTGAAGCTTTCTTT.